This is a list of T cell receptor beta chains from one sample in a study of T cell repertoires in cytomegalovirus infection. TCRdb re-analysed the reads in MiXCR, keeping a single row per CDR3 protein. The sample contains under 600,000 distinct CDR3 sequences, about 17% of which appear only once. Material for sequencing was CD8+ T cells from PBMCs. Every receptor here comes from a human donor in good health (CMV status not recorded). Some clones in this sample may be carry-over from other donors' samples. Both conserved end residues are part of each CDR3. A D gene is named only where the DNA matches it firmly. Size values are once, few and many counts, or a class for expanded clones, and some rows have none.

d_call: .
clone_size: few
j_call: TRBJ1-6
v_call: TRBV4-1
cdr3_nt: TGCGCCAGCAGCCAAGAAGGGTACTCACCCCTCCACTTT
cdr3_aa: CASSQEGYSPLHF

d_call: .
clone_size: .
j_call: TRBJ1-4
v_call: TRBV7-9
cdr3_nt: TGTGCAAGCAGCTTAGATGCATATAATGAAAAACTGTTTTTT
cdr3_aa: CASSLDAYNEKLFF

d_call: TRBD1
clone_size: few
j_call: TRBJ1-1
v_call: TRBV25-1
cdr3_nt: TGTGCCAGCAGGGGGACAGGGGGCCAACTGAACACTGAAGCTTTCTTT
cdr3_aa: CASRGTGGQLNTEAFF

d_call: .
clone_size: .
j_call: TRBJ1-4
v_call: TRBV13
cdr3_nt: TGTGCCAGCAGCCGTACTCTGGCGCCCATAGAAAAACTGTTTTTT
cdr3_aa: CASSRTLAPIEKLFF

d_call: .
clone_size: once
j_call: TRBJ1-4
v_call: TRBV19
cdr3_nt: TGTGCCAGTAGTATGGACAGAGAGGGCGGTCAAAAACTGTTTTTT
cdr3_aa: CASSMDREGGQKLFF

d_call: .
clone_size: many
j_call: TRBJ1-1
v_call: TRBV10-3
cdr3_nt: TGTGCCATCAGTGAGTCTAGAGGCCTGAGCCCTGAAGCTTTCTTT
cdr3_aa: CAISESRGLSPEAFF

d_call: .
clone_size: .
j_call: TRBJ2-3
v_call: TRBV9
cdr3_nt: TGTGCCAGCAGCCCACACGAGGGAGTCGCAGATACGCAGTATTTT
cdr3_aa: CASSPHEGVADTQYF

d_call: .
clone_size: many
j_call: TRBJ2-1
v_call: TRBV15
cdr3_nt: TGTGCCACCAGCGAACAGAAGACCTTTTACAATGAGCAGTTCTTC
cdr3_aa: CATSEQKTFYNEQFF

d_call: .
clone_size: many
j_call: TRBJ1-2
v_call: TRBV7-9
cdr3_nt: TGTGCCAGCAGCTCACCAGGTCTCCCACGGAGCTACACCTTC
cdr3_aa: CASSSPGLPRSYTF

d_call: TRBD1
clone_size: few
j_call: TRBJ1-1
v_call: TRBV4-1
cdr3_nt: TGCGCCAGCAGCCAAGATTTAAACGGACAGGGTTTAATGGGAGCTTTCTTT
cdr3_aa: CASSQDLNGQGLMGAFF

d_call: .
clone_size: many
j_call: TRBJ1-5
v_call: TRBV28
cdr3_nt: TGTGCCAGCAAGTTTAGCTCCGGGTGGCCCCAGCATTTT
cdr3_aa: CASKFSSGWPQHF

d_call: .
clone_size: few
j_call: TRBJ1-2
v_call: TRBV4-2
cdr3_nt: TGTGCCAGCAGCCAAGAAGGGGAGGGCTATGGCTACACCTTC
cdr3_aa: CASSQEGEGYGYTF

d_call: .
clone_size: few
j_call: TRBJ2-7
v_call: TRBV6-2/TRBV6-3
cdr3_nt: TGTGCCAGCAGTTACTCGACGGGATTCCCTGGGTACGAGCAGTACTTC
cdr3_aa: CASSYSTGFPGYEQYF

d_call: .
clone_size: .
j_call: TRBJ1-1
v_call: TRBV12-5
cdr3_nt: TGTGCTAGTGGTCCTACGGGACAACAGAACACTGAAGCTTTCTTT
cdr3_aa: CASGPTGQQNTEAFF

d_call: .
clone_size: few
j_call: TRBJ1-2
v_call: TRBV5-1
cdr3_nt: TGCGCCAGCAGCTTCCATAACTTACCGGGCCAGGTTATGGGAGGCTACACCTTC
cdr3_aa: CASSFHNLPGQVMGGYTF

d_call: .
clone_size: few
j_call: TRBJ1-5
v_call: TRBV7-8
cdr3_nt: TGTGCCAGCAGCCGATCCTACAGGGTTCAGAATCAGCCCCAGCATTTT
cdr3_aa: CASSRSYRVQNQPQHF

d_call: .
clone_size: few
j_call: TRBJ2-2
v_call: TRBV6-6
cdr3_nt: TGTGCCAGCAAGGAGGAAGGGACGGCCGGGGAGCTGTTTTTT
cdr3_aa: CASKEEGTAGELFF

d_call: TRBD2
clone_size: .
j_call: TRBJ2-1
v_call: TRBV7-9
cdr3_nt: TGTGCCAGCAGCACGACTAGCAATGATGAGCAGTTCTTC
cdr3_aa: CASSTTSNDEQFF

d_call: TRBD1
clone_size: many
j_call: TRBJ1-2
v_call: TRBV7-9
cdr3_nt: TGTGCCAGCAGCACAATGATCCGGGACAGGGGGGACTATGGCTACACCTTC
cdr3_aa: CASSTMIRDRGDYGYTF

d_call: .
clone_size: many
j_call: TRBJ1-2
v_call: TRBV27
cdr3_nt: TGTGCCAGCAGTTTATCGGTAACGCAGGGTTTATCCTATGGCTACACCTTC
cdr3_aa: CASSLSVTQGLSYGYTF

d_call: TRBD2
clone_size: many
j_call: TRBJ2-7
v_call: TRBV7-2
cdr3_nt: TGTGCCAGCAGCCCCATGGGACTAGCGGAGAACTACGAGCAGTACTTC
cdr3_aa: CASSPMGLAENYEQYF

d_call: .
clone_size: few
j_call: TRBJ2-7
v_call: TRBV7-9
cdr3_nt: TGTGCCAGTTCTGTCCTCTCCTACGAGCAGTACTTC
cdr3_aa: CASSVLSYEQYF

d_call: .
clone_size: few
j_call: TRBJ1-3
v_call: TRBV4-1
cdr3_nt: TGCGCCAGCAGCCAAGATGGGGGGGGACTTGGAAACACCATATATTTT
cdr3_aa: CASSQDGGGLGNTIYF

d_call: TRBD1
clone_size: .
j_call: TRBJ2-5
v_call: TRBV9
cdr3_nt: TGTGCCAGCAGCCTATCCGGGACAGAAGAGGAGACCCAGTACTTC
cdr3_aa: CASSLSGTEEETQYF

d_call: .
clone_size: many
j_call: TRBJ2-7
v_call: TRBV7-8
cdr3_nt: TGTGCCACCCGAGGGGCCTCCTACGAGCAGTACTTC
cdr3_aa: CATRGASYEQYF

d_call: TRBD2
clone_size: few
j_call: TRBJ2-7
v_call: TRBV28
cdr3_nt: TGTGCCAAGAATCCCTGGGGTAGCGGGCTTAGGGAGCAGTACTTC
cdr3_aa: CAKNPWGSGLREQYF

d_call: .
clone_size: .
j_call: TRBJ2-2
v_call: TRBV6-8
cdr3_nt: TGTGCCAGCAGTTACTCGGGGATAAATGAGAACACCGGGGAGCTGTTTTTT
cdr3_aa: CASSYSGINENTGELFF

d_call: .
clone_size: many
j_call: TRBJ2-7
v_call: TRBV11-2
cdr3_nt: TGTGCCAGCAGTACCGACCCGTCCTACGAGCAGTACTTC
cdr3_aa: CASSTDPSYEQYF

d_call: .
clone_size: .
j_call: TRBJ1-6
v_call: TRBV29-1
cdr3_nt: TGCAGCGTTGAAGATGGGGGCCCCAATTCACCCCTCCACTTT
cdr3_aa: CSVEDGGPNSPLHF

d_call: .
clone_size: .
j_call: TRBJ2-1
v_call: TRBV20-1
cdr3_nt: TGCAGTGCTTCCGACCCCAGCTCCTACAATGAGCAGTTCTTC
cdr3_aa: CSASDPSSYNEQFF

d_call: .
clone_size: many
j_call: TRBJ2-3
v_call: TRBV7-8
cdr3_nt: TGTGCCAGCAGCTCCGGGATTCTTTCTAGCACAGATACGCAGTATTTT
cdr3_aa: CASSSGILSSTDTQYF

d_call: .
clone_size: .
j_call: TRBJ2-7
v_call: TRBV28
cdr3_nt: TGTGCCAGCAGTTTCAGGGGAAGGGGTAGTTTTTCCCACGAGCAGTACTTC
cdr3_aa: CASSFRGRGSFSHEQYF

d_call: .
clone_size: many
j_call: TRBJ2-1
v_call: TRBV11-2
cdr3_nt: TGTGCCAGCAGCTTAGATACCCGGAACAACAATGAGCAGTTCTTC
cdr3_aa: CASSLDTRNNNEQFF

d_call: .
clone_size: few
j_call: TRBJ2-1
v_call: TRBV13
cdr3_nt: TGTGCCAGCAGCCCCACCCCCGACAATGAGCAGTTCTTC
cdr3_aa: CASSPTPDNEQFF

d_call: .
clone_size: once
j_call: TRBJ2-1
v_call: TRBV20-1
cdr3_nt: TGCAGTGCTACCCCAGAACTAGCTGCCTACAATGAGCAGTTCTTC
cdr3_aa: CSATPELAAYNEQFF

d_call: .
clone_size: .
j_call: TRBJ2-5
v_call: TRBV7-3
cdr3_nt: TGTGCCAGCAGCTTAATTTGGGGGGAGACCCAGTACTTC
cdr3_aa: CASSLIWGETQYF

d_call: .
clone_size: few
j_call: TRBJ1-1
v_call: TRBV7-9
cdr3_nt: TGTGCCAGCAGCTTAGGGACAGATGAAGCTTTCTTT
cdr3_aa: CASSLGTDEAFF

d_call: .
clone_size: .
j_call: TRBJ2-1
v_call: TRBV19
cdr3_nt: TGTGCCAGTAGTATAGTCAGGCACGATGAGCAGTTCTTC
cdr3_aa: CASSIVRHDEQFF

d_call: .
clone_size: .
j_call: TRBJ2-5
v_call: TRBV28
cdr3_nt: TGTGCCAGCAGTCCGCCCCTCCTAGCCCCCCAAGAGACCCAGTACTTC
cdr3_aa: CASSPPLLAPQETQYF

d_call: .
clone_size: .
j_call: TRBJ1-2
v_call: TRBV6-4
cdr3_nt: TGTGCCAGCAGTGAAGGGAAACAACCTGCTAACTATGGCTACACCTTC
cdr3_aa: CASSEGKQPANYGYTF

d_call: .
clone_size: many
j_call: TRBJ2-3
v_call: TRBV12-3/TRBV12-4
cdr3_nt: TGTGCCAGCACTTGGGGCAGAATCACAGATACGCAGTATTTT
cdr3_aa: CASTWGRITDTQYF

d_call: .
clone_size: many
j_call: TRBJ1-1
v_call: TRBV28
cdr3_nt: TGTGCCAGCAGTTTTCGGGGGATGATCGGGACTGAAGCTTTCTTT
cdr3_aa: CASSFRGMIGTEAFF

d_call: TRBD1
clone_size: .
j_call: TRBJ2-7
v_call: TRBV12-3/TRBV12-4
cdr3_nt: TGTGCCAGCAGTAACTCGACAGGGGGCTCCTACGAGCAGTACTTC
cdr3_aa: CASSNSTGGSYEQYF

d_call: .
clone_size: many
j_call: TRBJ1-1
v_call: TRBV6-2/TRBV6-3
cdr3_nt: TGTGCCAGCAGTTACTCCATGGATCAAGCTTTCTTT
cdr3_aa: CASSYSMDQAFF

d_call: TRBD1
clone_size: .
j_call: TRBJ1-2
v_call: TRBV6-1
cdr3_nt: TGTGCCAGCAGTGAACGACAGGGGGTCAGGTATGGCTACACCTTC
cdr3_aa: CASSERQGVRYGYTF

d_call: TRBD2
clone_size: many
j_call: TRBJ2-7
v_call: TRBV7-9
cdr3_nt: TGTGCCAGCAGCTTAGGGACTAGGAGCCCTAATGGATTCGAGCAGTACTTC
cdr3_aa: CASSLGTRSPNGFEQYF

d_call: TRBD1
clone_size: many
j_call: TRBJ2-7
v_call: TRBV12-3/TRBV12-4
cdr3_nt: TGTGCCAGCAGTTTAGGGACAGGGCGACACGAGCAGTACTTC
cdr3_aa: CASSLGTGRHEQYF

d_call: TRBD2
clone_size: few
j_call: TRBJ2-7
v_call: TRBV14
cdr3_nt: TGTGCCAGCAGCCAAGGGTTATTGAGGGCTAGCGGGGGCTACGAGCAGTACTTC
cdr3_aa: CASSQGLLRASGGYEQYF

d_call: .
clone_size: many
j_call: TRBJ1-1
v_call: TRBV6-1
cdr3_nt: TGTGCCAGCAATGTTCCCGCGGATTGGAGGTTCCCAAACACTGAAGCTTTCTTT
cdr3_aa: CASNVPADWRFPNTEAFF

d_call: TRBD1
clone_size: many
j_call: TRBJ1-5
v_call: TRBV4-1
cdr3_nt: TGCGCCAGCAGCCAGCACGGCAGGGGGCAAGGCAATCAGCCCCAGCATTTT
cdr3_aa: CASSQHGRGQGNQPQHF

d_call: .
clone_size: .
j_call: TRBJ2-1
v_call: TRBV7-9
cdr3_nt: TGTGCCAGCAGCCCCCTTAGCGGAAACACCTACAATGAGCAGTTCTTC
cdr3_aa: CASSPLSGNTYNEQFF

d_call: .
clone_size: few
j_call: TRBJ2-3
v_call: TRBV2
cdr3_nt: TGTGCCAGCAGTGAAATGGCGAAGCGGCTCCGCACAGATACGCAGTATTTT
cdr3_aa: CASSEMAKRLRTDTQYF

d_call: .
clone_size: many
j_call: TRBJ2-3
v_call: TRBV7-8
cdr3_nt: TGTGCCAGCAGCTTAGTAGAGGGGAAGGACACAGATACGCAGTATTTT
cdr3_aa: CASSLVEGKDTDTQYF

d_call: .
clone_size: .
j_call: TRBJ1-5
v_call: TRBV15
cdr3_nt: TGTGCCACCAGCAGCGCCAGGAATCAGCCCCAGCATTTT
cdr3_aa: CATSSARNQPQHF

d_call: .
clone_size: few
j_call: TRBJ2-2
v_call: TRBV7-9
cdr3_nt: TGTGCCAGCAGCTTAGCGGAGGGGGCGCCCGGGGAGCTGTTTTTT
cdr3_aa: CASSLAEGAPGELFF